This T cell receptor beta chain is drawn from a study of low-dose radiotherapy and immunotherapy resistance in tumors (dated by TCRdb to the early 2020s). A note on the overall study: In Cohort 1, each fraction delivered 0.5 Gy every 2 weeks, and the prescribed total PTV dose was 6.5 Gy. Eight patients were included in the translational analysis, namely three from the first dose cohort plus the first five from the second dose cohort. The trial did not randomize participants into treatment groups. Starting on cycle 1 day 1, patients took 300 mg of aspirin by mouth once a day for four cycles. Nivolumab was administered intravenously as a 240 mg flat dose every two weeks, and ipilimumab was administered intravenously at 1 mg/kg every six weeks. Cyclophosphamide 200 mg/m2 was administered intravenously every two weeks, one day before each radiation and immunotherapy administration. Cohort 2 received 1 Gy per fraction every two weeks, with a total of 13 Gy over 26 weeks.

What this sample's time point label stands for: after trial treatment. This sample's treatment or condition label indicates: LDRT plus nivolumab, ipilimumab, low-dose cyclophosphamide and aspirin (RACIN trial). Donors were enrolled in RACIN, a single-arm phase I dose-escalation trial in which nivolumab, ipilimumab, aspirin, low-dose cyclophosphamide and low-dose radiotherapy were combined. To be eligible, a patient needed to have an advanced solid tumor that was TIL-negative. The CDR3 spans 13 residues, from the cysteine through the phenylalanine. Left in the record is the CDR3 DNA by itself, 39 bases read in frame from the first base. CDR1 is given as ENHRY and CDR2 as SYGVKD, both from the germline V gene. The V end gives up 6 bases and the J end 6 bases, leaving 2 bases in the junction not matched to a gene. This clonotype came up many times. No cognate antigen has been identified for it. Base qualities are missing; no much larger clone stands one base away.

For sequencing, an Illumina HiSeq 2500 was employed. First-strand cDNA was synthesized with Superscript III and a set of TRAV- and TRBV-specific primers, covering both TCRalpha and TCRbeta chains. TCRs were amplified with Phusion for approximately 20 PCR cycles using a constant-region primer together with the adapter attached to the V primers. The MessageAmp II aRNA Amplification Kit was used to amplify the isolated mRNA, with in vitro transcription run for roughly 16 hours at 37 degrees C. The Dynabeads mRNA DIRECT Purification Kit was used to isolate the mRNA for TCR sequencing. Indexed Illumina adapters were added in a second approximately 25-cycle Phusion PCR, and the resulting products were purified with AMPure XP beads. The paper's data handling went like this. Custom Perl scripts were used to pool TCR sequences that encoded the same protein, to remove out-of-frame sequences, and to calculate the abundance of each clonotype. The analysis excluded TCR sequences that were supported by just one read. Among the metrics used to describe the repertoires were Shannon entropy, Gini index, clonality, richness, and the frequency of TCRs shared between repertoires. TCRdb passed the public sequencing reads through fastp at Q25 and MiXCR, retaining productive beta sequences. Rows are combined by CDR3 protein, so each entry shows the most common genes and DNA. For this entry, the V and J calls and clone size follow TCRdb and not the study's own pipeline. The table for this sample lists about 84,000 distinct CDR3 sequences; over 15% of them were counted only once. 1.4% to 1.5% of the sample lies in the top ten.

Specimen: PBMCs, collected after low-dose radiotherapy plus immunotherapy. The rearranged chain carries TRBV10-3 and TRBJ1-6; a stretch of 7 junction bases matches TRBD1. This receptor was taken from a male donor with prostate cancer. The CDR3 has the sequence CAIREGANSPLHF. The DNA reads as follows: TGTGCCATCAGGGAGGGGGCTAATTCACCCCTCCACTTT.